This T cell receptor (beta chain) was sequenced during a study of identifying expanded T cells in peripheral blood. During the collection period, no donor immune events like infections were recorded. Germline CDR1 is SGHDT and CDR2 is YYEEEE. Trimming shortened V by 3 bases and J by 0 bases, and 13 bases separated the two germline ends. CDR3 length: 15 amino acids. Overall study results and limits: Variance in clone template counts between approximately 2-week samples significantly increased with total template count across all healthy donors. Technical replicates showed about 1.2 changed clones; approximately 2 weeks 15 to 20; four weeks 19.

Remarks on this clone: Its antigen is not identified.

Some clones are missing from TCRdb's copy, which holds only in-frame ones; the method was immunoSEQ multiplex PCR. The sample holds under 130,000 clones; around 88% are singletons and the top ten take about 16%. The sequence was collected from a person aged 18-69 years in good health. Specimen: blood. This sequence joins TRBV5-6 and TRBJ2-7, with D possibly called TRBD1 or TRBD2 (5 bases each). The CDR3 bases are TGTGCCAGCAGCTGGGGGACGGGTAGCTCCTACGAGCAGTACTTC. Translating gives CASSWGTGSSYEQYF.